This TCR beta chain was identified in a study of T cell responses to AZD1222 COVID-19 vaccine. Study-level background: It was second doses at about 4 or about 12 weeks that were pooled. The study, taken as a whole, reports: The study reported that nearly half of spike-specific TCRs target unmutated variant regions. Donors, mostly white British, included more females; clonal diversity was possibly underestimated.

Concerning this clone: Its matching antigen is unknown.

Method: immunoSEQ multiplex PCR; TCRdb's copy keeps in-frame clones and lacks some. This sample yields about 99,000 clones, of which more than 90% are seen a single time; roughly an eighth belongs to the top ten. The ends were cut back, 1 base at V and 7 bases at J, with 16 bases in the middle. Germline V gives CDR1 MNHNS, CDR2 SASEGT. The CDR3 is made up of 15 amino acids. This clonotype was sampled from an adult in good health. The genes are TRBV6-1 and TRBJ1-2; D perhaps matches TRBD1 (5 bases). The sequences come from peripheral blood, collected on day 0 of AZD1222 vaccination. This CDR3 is CASSEDPSGRLGYTF. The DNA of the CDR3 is TGTGCCAGCAGTGAAGACCCCTCGGGGCGCCTTGGCTACACCTTC.